This T cell receptor beta chain was identified in a study of blood T cell repertoires in COVID-19. Germline CDR1 and CDR2: SGHTA and FQGNSA. Trimming removed 4 bases from V and 7 bases from J, with 16 bases in between. The CDR3 is made up of 14 amino acids. Methods used by the authors: Scientists estimated how many nucleated cells there were by amplifying reference gene primers. Sequenced by immunoSEQ multiplex PCR; TCRdb stores in-frame clones only, minus some. The V and J calls and clone size come from that table; D and trimming were worked out from the DNA. This sample has over 150,000 clones, with 75% to 95% found just once.

This clonotype was sampled from a man aged 50-60 years with acute or convalescent COVID-19. The chain carries TRBV7-2 and TRBJ1-1; D unresolved. The sequencing input was peripheral blood. CDR3 nucleotides: TGTGCCAGCAGCTCTGGAGGAGGCGAATTTGAAGCTTTCTTT. Its translation is CASSSGGGEFEAFF. The entire variable domain, with the rest obtained from reference TRBV7-2 and TRBJ1-1, is as follows: GAGVSQSPSNKVTEKGKDVELRCDPISGHTALYWYRQSLGQGLEFLIYFQGNSAPDKSGLPSDRFSAERTGGSVSTLTIQRTQQEDSAVYLCASSSGGGEFEAFFGQGTRLTVV.